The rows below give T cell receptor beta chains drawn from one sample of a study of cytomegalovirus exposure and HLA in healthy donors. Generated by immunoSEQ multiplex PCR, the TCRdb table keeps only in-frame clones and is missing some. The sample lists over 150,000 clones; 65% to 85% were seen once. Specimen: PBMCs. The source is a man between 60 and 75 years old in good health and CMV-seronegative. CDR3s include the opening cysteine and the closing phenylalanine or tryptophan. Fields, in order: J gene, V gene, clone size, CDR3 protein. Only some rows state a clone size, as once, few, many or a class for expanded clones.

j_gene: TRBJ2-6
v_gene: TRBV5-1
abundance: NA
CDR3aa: CASSTPQGRWENVLTF

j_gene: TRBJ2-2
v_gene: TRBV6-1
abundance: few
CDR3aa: CASRTGGRGTGELFF

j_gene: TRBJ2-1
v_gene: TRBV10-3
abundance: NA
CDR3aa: CAATGEAEQFF

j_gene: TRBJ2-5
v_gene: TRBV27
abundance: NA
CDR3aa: CASSLVTSGQETQYF

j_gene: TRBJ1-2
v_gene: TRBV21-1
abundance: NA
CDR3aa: CASSTRDRDYIGYTF

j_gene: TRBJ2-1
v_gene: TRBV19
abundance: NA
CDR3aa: CASSPRLAGSNEQFF

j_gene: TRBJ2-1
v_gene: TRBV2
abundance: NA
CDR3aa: CASSRDQRTPSPYNEQFF

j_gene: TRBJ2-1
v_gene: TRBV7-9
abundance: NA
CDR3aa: CASSYGEGTGNNEQFF

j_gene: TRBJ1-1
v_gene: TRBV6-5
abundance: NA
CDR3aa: CASNAGLNTEAFF

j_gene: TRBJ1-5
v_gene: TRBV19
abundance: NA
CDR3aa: CASSLGNSQAGPQHF

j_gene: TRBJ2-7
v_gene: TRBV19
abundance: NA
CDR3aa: CASRELAGAFEQYF

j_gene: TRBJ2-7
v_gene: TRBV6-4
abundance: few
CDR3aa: CASSDEASGSHLVF

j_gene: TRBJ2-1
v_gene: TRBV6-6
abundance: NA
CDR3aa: CASSSNYNEQFF

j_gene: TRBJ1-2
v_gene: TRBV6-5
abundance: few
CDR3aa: CASSSTGTGGGYTF

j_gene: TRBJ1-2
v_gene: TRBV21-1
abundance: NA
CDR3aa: CASSHQTIPPYGYTF